This TCR beta chain was identified during a study of molecular identifiers for immune sequencing clone quantification (dated by TCRdb to 2016 to 2018). About the full investigation: In a replicate experiment, RNA from roughly 20,000 or 100,000 naive CD8 T cells was split into five aliquots, four of which were sequenced. CD8 T cells were used in a methods study to benchmark molecular-identifier clustering-based TCR repertoire sequencing (MIDCIRS) and TCR RNA copy counting.

What the authors observed across the whole study: The naive libraries included spiked-in Jurkat TCR RNA (roughly 9 copies' worth), and this RNA is not part of the donor repertoire. Highly expanded clone sizes could be underestimated because identical TCR molecules may share a barcode. Without barcode sub-clustering, chimeric consensus sequences inflated TCR diversity; chimeras reached as high as 47%. Even against a background of one million naive CD8 T cells, spiked-in Jurkat TCR RNA amounting to a single cell's worth was reported to be detectable. About 3 recovered TCR RNA copies per cell were obtained by modeling, versus approximately 10 by digital PCR, implying a capture efficiency of approximately 30%. In CMV-specific effector cells, over 99% of molecules were held by clones above 20 RNA copies, whereas under 1% of molecules were held by such clones in naive cells.

Libraries of naive CD8 T cells were built from around 18,000 to 910,000 sorted cells, with 10%, 30% or 50% of the purified RNA used. On a BD FACSAria II, naive CD8 T cells were FACS-sorted as CD8+CD4-CCR7+CD45RA+ and collected into RLT Plus buffer. Detection sensitivity was tested by spiking Jurkat RNA equal to some 11 TCR copies' worth into samples containing roughly 17,000-1,100,000 naive CD8 T cells. CD8 T cells were enriched using RosetteSep CD8+ T Cell Enrichment Cocktail and Ficoll-Paque, and the enriched cells then underwent ACK red cell lysis. Libraries were built with PCR. TCRdb records NextSeq 500 as the sequencer. Bulk TCR libraries were made following a previously described method, with the TCR primers given in Table S5. Purification of total RNA was performed with the Qiagen AllPrep DNA/RNA kit. Reads from multiple sequencing runs of the same library were pooled before analysis. Per the authors' processing: Reads were retained only if an exact TCR constant sequence was present, and the retained reads were trimmed to 150 nt and grouped according to their 12-nt molecular barcodes. Reads within each barcode group were sub-clustered using a 15% Levenshtein threshold, and quality-weighted consensus sequences were constructed for each RNA molecule. Non-functional sequences were discarded, and so were lower-count sequences lying one edit away from another sequence. Based on fitting two negative binomial distributions, any barcode sub-cluster with under 20% of the maximum read count was discarded. Starting from the raw public reads, TCRdb applied fastp trimming at Q25, assembled clones with MiXCR and retained in-frame beta chains. Duplicate CDR3 protein sequences are folded into a single record with the most common DNA and genes. The V and J calls reflect TCRdb's pipeline rather than the authors' work. For this sample the table gives 85,000 to 100,000 distinct CDR3 sequences, of which around 24% were detected only once. Around 1% of the sample comes from the top ten.

The CDR3 runs 14 amino acids, cysteine and phenylalanine included. The read is trimmed to its CDR3 DNA, 42 bases read in frame from base 1. For CDR1 and CDR2, the germline V gene (reference sequence) lists MNHEY and SMNVEV. Comments on this clonotype: This clone's antigen is unknown. A much bigger clone sits one base away, suggesting this may be a read error.

Specimen: naive CD8+ T cells from blood, with Jurkat cell RNA spiked in. The cell subset or site label on this specimen signifies: FACS-sorted CD8+CD4-CCR7+CD45RA+ naive T cells. This receptor was taken from a human donor in good health. Some libraries in this study had Jurkat cell RNA spiked in. The V and J genes are TRBV27 and TRBJ2-6; 8 nucleotides in the junction match TRBD1. Here is the DNA: TGTGCCAGCAGTTCCCATCAGGGGGCCAACATCCTGACTTTC. Translated, this is CASSSHQGANILTF. The CDR3 plus the reference TRBV27 and TRBJ2-6 genes for the other parts give the full variable domain: EAQVTQNPRYLITVTGKKLTVTCSQNMNHEYMSWYRQDPGLGLRQIYYSMNVEVTDKGDVPEGYKVSRKEKRNFPLILESPSPNQTSLYFCASSSHQGANILTFGAGSRLTVL.